This TCR beta chain was sequenced in a study of preoperative IRX-2 immunotherapy in early breast cancer. This sample's treatment: preoperative locoregional IRX-2 cytokine immunotherapy. From germline, CDR1 is SQVTM and CDR2 ANQGSEA. The V end was cut by 3 bases, the J end by 4 bases, with 9 bases between. The CDR3 is 12 amino acids. The table came from immunoSEQ multiplex PCR; TCRdb's copy has only in-frame clones and leaves some out. The sample has more than 35,000 clones, approximately 77% seen once. This clonotype originated in a human donor with breast cancer. The chain couples TRBV29-1 to TRBJ1-2; D is uncertain. Sequenced here: tumor tissue, sampled after IRX-2 immunotherapy. The DNA for the CDR3 is TGCAGCGTTGACAGATCCTTCTATGGCTACACCTTC. This sequence encodes CSVDRSFYGYTF.